This section outlines one T cell receptor beta chain sequence together with its context. The data derive from a study of blood T cell repertoires in COVID-19. For the study at large: Nucleic acid was either cDNA or gDNA, and it came from T cells, B-cell-depleted T cells, or PBMCs.

As originally analysed: Estimation of nucleated cell counts relied on the amplification of reference gene primers. Profiling relied on immunoSEQ multiplex PCR, and the TCRdb table lists in-frame clones only, not all of them. V and J calls and clone size are given by that table; D and trimming were obtained from the DNA. This table has 200,000 to 300,000 clones, 83% appearing once. Germline CDR1 reads SGHTA; CDR2 reads FQGNSA. Germline trimming cut 0 bases from V and 4 bases from J; bases unmatched to any gene: 3. CDR3 length: 16 amino acids. The gene calls are TRBV7-2 and TRBJ2-1; 10 bases match TRBD2. This receptor was obtained from a human donor in a cohort sampled during active COVID-19. The specimen was peripheral blood. CDR3 residues: CASSLAGTSAYNEQFF. The CDR3, as DNA: TGTGCCAGCAGCTTAGCTGGGACTAGCGCTTACAATGAGCAGTTCTTC.